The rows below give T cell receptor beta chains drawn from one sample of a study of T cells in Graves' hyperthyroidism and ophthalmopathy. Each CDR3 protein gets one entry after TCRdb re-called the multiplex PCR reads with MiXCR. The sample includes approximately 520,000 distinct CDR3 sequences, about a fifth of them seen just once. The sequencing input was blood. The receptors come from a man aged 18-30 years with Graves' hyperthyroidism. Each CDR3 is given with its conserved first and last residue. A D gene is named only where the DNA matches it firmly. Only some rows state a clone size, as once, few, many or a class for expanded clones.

cdr3_aa: CAWSRSGGAGETQYF
cdr3_nt: TGTGCCTGGAGTAGATCCGGGGGGGCCGGGGAGACCCAGTACTTC
clone_size: -
v_call: TRBV30
j_call: TRBJ2-5
d_call: TRBD2

cdr3_aa: CASSLVRSYDQYF
cdr3_nt: TGTGCCAGCAGTTTGGTCCGAAGCTACGATCAGTACTTC
clone_size: -
v_call: TRBV27
j_call: TRBJ2-7
d_call: -

cdr3_aa: CASSQDFLTERAQYF
cdr3_nt: TGCGCCAGCAGCCAAGATTTTCTCACGGAAAGGGCCCAGTACTTC
clone_size: -
v_call: TRBV4-1
j_call: TRBJ2-5
d_call: -

cdr3_aa: CASGLGAEACF
cdr3_nt: TGTGCTAGTGGTTTGGGGGCTGAAGCTTGCTTT
clone_size: -
v_call: TRBV12-5
j_call: TRBJ1-1
d_call: -

cdr3_aa: CASSLEGTRFYEQYF
cdr3_nt: TGCGCCAGCAGCTTGGAGGGGACTAGGTTCTACGAGCAGTACTTC
clone_size: many
v_call: TRBV5-1
j_call: TRBJ2-7
d_call: TRBD2

cdr3_aa: CASSWNREETQYF
cdr3_nt: TGTGCCAGCAGCTGGAACAGGGAAGAGACCCAGTACTTC
clone_size: many
v_call: TRBV7-2
j_call: TRBJ2-5
d_call: -

cdr3_aa: CASKESGGYTF
cdr3_nt: TGTGCCAGCAAGGAATCCGGGGGCTACACCTTC
clone_size: -
v_call: TRBV28
j_call: TRBJ1-2
d_call: -

cdr3_aa: CASRDLSQPQHF
cdr3_nt: TGTGCCAGTCGGGACCTGAGTCAGCCCCAGCATTTT
clone_size: few
v_call: TRBV19
j_call: TRBJ1-5
d_call: -

cdr3_aa: CASSLLPRSGQNYGYTF
cdr3_nt: TGTGCCAGCAGCTTACTACCCAGAAGTGGACAGAACTATGGCTACACCTTC
clone_size: many
v_call: TRBV7-8
j_call: TRBJ1-2
d_call: -

cdr3_aa: CASSNTVTQPQHF
cdr3_nt: TGTGCCAGCAGTAATACAGTAACCCAGCCCCAGCATTTT
clone_size: many
v_call: TRBV6-5
j_call: TRBJ1-5
d_call: -

cdr3_aa: CASTWGTQYF
cdr3_nt: TGTGCCAGTACCTGGGGGACCCAGTACTTC
clone_size: -
v_call: TRBV7-8
j_call: TRBJ2-5
d_call: -

cdr3_aa: CASSGGLAANYEQYF
cdr3_nt: TGTGCCAGCAGTGGGGGACTAGCGGCTAACTACGAGCAGTACTTC
clone_size: -
v_call: TRBV6-1
j_call: TRBJ2-7
d_call: TRBD2

cdr3_aa: CASSLSPAGGPETQYF
cdr3_nt: TGTGCCAGCAGTTTATCCCCAGCGGGGGGCCCAGAGACCCAGTACTTC
clone_size: -
v_call: TRBV28
j_call: TRBJ2-5
d_call: TRBD2

cdr3_aa: CASSLRDSYNQPQHF
cdr3_nt: TGTGCCAGTAGTCTCCGGGACAGCTACAATCAGCCCCAGCATTTT
clone_size: -
v_call: TRBV19
j_call: TRBJ1-5
d_call: TRBD1

cdr3_aa: CSAKGTSFEQYF
cdr3_nt: TGCAGTGCTAAAGGGACTAGCTTCGAGCAGTACTTC
clone_size: -
v_call: TRBV20-1
j_call: TRBJ2-7
d_call: TRBD2

cdr3_aa: CASSEVSSVPSYEQYF
cdr3_nt: TGTGCCAGCAGTGAAGTATCTAGCGTCCCCTCCTACGAGCAGTACTTC
clone_size: many
v_call: TRBV2
j_call: TRBJ2-7
d_call: -

cdr3_aa: CASSVVSSKGGYTF
cdr3_nt: TGTGCCAGCAGCGTAGTATCATCAAAAGGTGGCTACACCTTC
clone_size: -
v_call: TRBV9
j_call: TRBJ1-2
d_call: -